This T cell receptor beta chain was found in a study of CD8 T cells in ankylosing spondylitis. Study-wide results and limits: Relatively scarce in peripheral blood, disease-linked clones were CD8+. One TCR beta motif, made up of about 8 highly homologous variants, appeared characteristic of ankylosing spondylitis blood.

Molecular-barcoded quantitative 5'-RACE produced these TCR beta libraries. A single record per CDR3 protein comes from TCRdb applying MiXCR to the 5' RACE reads. The sample contains under 150,000 distinct CDR3 sequences, 7% to 10% of which appear only once. This clonotype has a handful of counts. Its antigen is unidentified. The clonotype was recovered from a male donor with ankylosing spondylitis or in good health (not recorded which). What was sequenced was blood, either unsorted or a sorted T cell fraction (not recorded which).

CDR3 nucleotides: TGTGCCAGCAGCCCTCCGGGACTAGCCAGCTACAATGAGCAGTTCTTC. Translated: CASSPPGLASYNEQFF. The rearrangement links TRBV5-6 to TRBJ2-1; 9 nucleotides align to TRBD2. Germline V gene sequence: CDR1 SGHDT, CDR2 YYEEEE. The CDR3 covers 16 residues. The V segment lost 4 bases and the J segment 3 bases; nucleotides outside the gene matches: 8. Looking up the rest from reference TRBV5-6 and TRBJ2-1 gives the full variable domain: DAGVTQSPTHLIKTRGQQVTLRCSPKSGHDTVSWYQQALGQGPQFIFQYYEEEERQRGNFPDRFSGHQFPNYSSELNVNALLLGDSALYLCASSPPGLASYNEQFFGPGTRLTVL.